This T cell receptor beta chain was observed in a study of OX40 agonist ivuxolimab in advanced cancers. In the study overall: Ivuxolimab was a fully human IgG2 agonistic monoclonal antibody targeting the costimulatory receptor OX40 (CD134). Intravenous ivuxolimab was administered to patients every 2 weeks at six dose levels: 0.01, 0.1, 0.3, 1.5, 3 and 10 mg/kg. Of the approximately 54 patients in dose escalation, around 19 had hepatocellular carcinoma, some 15 had melanoma, 9 had renal cell carcinoma and 9 had head and neck cancer. In the dose-escalation cohort, roughly four fifths of patients were male, and the mean age was approximately 64 years, with a range of about 23 to 90. Patients were allowed to have had prior anti-PD-1, anti-PD-L1 or anti-CTLA-4 therapy, and approximately 37% of the dose-escalation patients had been treated with checkpoint inhibitors. Three dose-escalation patients achieved partial responses, one with hepatocellular carcinoma and two with cutaneous melanoma. The point of sequencing TCRbeta in the periphery was to test whether ivuxolimab changed TCR sequence diversity and drove clonal T-cell expansion. The paper describes the monotherapy dose-escalation part (N of about 47 patients) of the phase I trial of ivuxolimab. The full study reports these points: Low levels of normalized T-cell clonal expansion were also shown by some nonresponding patients. At doses from 0.1 to 3.0 mg/kg, clonal expansion was seen in both CD4+ and CD8+ blood T cells between baseline and week 6. In the 0.1-3.0 mg/kg groups, partial responders had among the lowest normalized peripheral clonal expansion, particularly in CD8+ T cells. On average, CD8+ T cells showed more expanded clones than CD4+ T cells after ivuxolimab. The antigen specificity of the clonally expanded peripheral T cells was not determined.

To note about this clone: The antigen it recognizes is unknown. Base qualities are missing; no much larger clone stands one base away.

For sequencing of the TCRbeta CDR3 region, genomic DNA was extracted from the sorted cells. The immunoSEQ Assay was used to sequence the TCRbeta CDR3 regions. TCRdb obtained this table from immuneACCESS and retained in-frame rearrangements with V and J assigned. These tables miss some clones; where compared with another copy, unresolved V genes account for less than half of the shortfall, and the remainder is unexplained. This sample holds around 100,000 clones; over 75% were observed only once. Approximately 0.3% of the sample goes to the ten largest clones. The trial excluded patients who had a history of autoimmune disease or who were on systemic immunosuppression. In every dose cohort, peripheral blood was drawn for TCR sequencing at baseline, cycle 4 day 1, and cycle 7 day 1. The samples were drawn from a first-in-human, open-label, multicenter phase I dose-escalation trial of ivuxolimab. Adults with locally advanced or metastatic melanoma, renal cell, hepatocellular, or head and neck squamous cell carcinoma were enrolled in the trial. CD4+ and CD8+ T cells were sorted separately from peripheral blood before TCR sequencing.

The CDR3 contains 15 residues, cysteine and phenylalanine counted. Only CDR3 DNA is held: 45 bases, read in frame from base 1. Trimming at the junction amounts to 8 bases on V and 0 bases on J, and the germline ends lie 16 bases apart. CDR1 and CDR2 are read off the germline V gene (reference sequence) as GTSNPN and SVGIG. The sequence is built from TRBV30 and TRBJ1-4, with TRBD1 as a weak D call on 6 bases. Sequencing was performed on CD4+ or CD8+ T cells sorted from blood, taken in a trial of the OX40 agonist ivuxolimab. This sequence originates from an adult with an advanced solid tumor such as melanoma, head and neck, liver or kidney cancer. The nucleotides are TGTGCCGGGGAATTCACAGGGCCAACTAATGAAAAACTGTTTTTT. It translates as CAGEFTGPTNEKLFF.